A selection of T cell receptor beta chains follows, all from one sample in a study of shared clonotypes between healthy human individuals. Using immunoSEQ multiplex PCR, the repertoire was profiled, and TCRdb retains in-frame clones only, with some absent. Among about 1 million clones listed, roughly 74% were seen once. Sequenced sample: memory CD4+ T cells from PBMCs. All receptors derive from a man between 18 and 35 years old in good health. Some clones in this sample may be carry-over from other donors' samples. CDR3s include the opening cysteine and the closing phenylalanine or tryptophan. A D gene is named only where the DNA matches it firmly. Size tells how often a clone was seen (once, few, many) or the class of an expanded clone, and some rows leave it out.

TRBV6-1	TRBD2	NA	TRBJ2-1	CASSQLAALLVEQFF	TGTGCCAGCTCTCAACTAGCGGCCCTACTAGTTGAGCAGTTCTTC
TRBV29-1	TRBD1	few	TRBJ2-3	CSVDQGGTDTQYF	TGCAGCGTGGATCAGGGGGGCACAGATACGCAGTATTTT
TRBV7-2	TRBD2	NA	TRBJ2-5	CASSLIWGRAETQYF	TGTGCCAGCAGCTTAATATGGGGGAGGGCCGAGACCCAGTACTTC
TRBV28	TRBD2	NA	TRBJ2-5	CATKGGAIAETQYF	TGTGCCACCAAGGGAGGGGCTATCGCAGAGACCCAGTACTTC
TRBV10-3	TRBD2	few	TRBJ2-1	CAISEASSGRAYNEQFF	TGTGCCATCAGTGAGGCATCTAGCGGGAGAGCCTACAATGAGCAGTTCTTC
TRBV19	NA	many	TRBJ2-2	CASSISRVWTGELFF	TGTGCCAGTAGTATTTCCCGGGTTTGGACCGGGGAGCTGTTTTTT
TRBV6-5	NA	NA	TRBJ1-2	CASSYSKRSGYTF	TGTGCCAGCAGTTACTCGAAGAGGAGTGGCTACACCTTC
TRBV19	TRBD1	NA	TRBJ1-5	CASRPDRFSNQPQHF	TGTGCCAGTCGCCCGGACAGGTTTAGCAATCAGCCCCAGCATTTT
TRBV27	NA	NA	TRBJ1-1	CASSEPGRGMNTEAFF	TGTGCCAGCAGTGAACCGGGCCGGGGCATGAACACTGAAGCTTTCTTT
TRBV5-1	TRBD2	NA	TRBJ2-1	CASSLVSSGRDYNEQFF	TGCGCCAGCAGCTTGGTTTCTAGCGGGAGAGATTACAATGAGCAGTTCTTC
TRBV27	NA	NA	TRBJ1-2	CASSLSGGTPGYTF	TGTGCCAGCAGTTTATCTGGGGGGACCCCTGGCTACACCTTC
TRBV5-1	TRBD1	few	TRBJ2-1	CASSPYRGYTNEQFF	TGCGCCAGCAGCCCGTACAGGGGGTATACGAATGAGCAGTTCTTC
TRBV7-9	TRBD2	NA	TRBJ2-6	CASSLISSGNSGANVLTF	TGTGCCAGCAGCTTAATTTCTAGCGGGAACTCTGGGGCCAACGTCCTGACTTTC
TRBV5-6	NA	NA	TRBJ2-1	CASSFISGASSYNEQFF	TGTGCCAGCAGCTTCATATCCGGAGCCAGCTCCTACAATGAGCAGTTCTTC
TRBV30	NA	NA	TRBJ2-5	CAWSVGLAPETQYF	TGTGCCTGGAGTGTAGGGCTAGCTCCAGAGACCCAGTACTTC
TRBV20-1	NA	NA	TRBJ1-1	CSAVGREAFF	TGCAGTGCTGTGGGGAGGGAAGCTTTCTTT
TRBV7-2	NA	NA	TRBJ1-3	CASSLKRFDTIYF	TGTGCCAGCAGCCTAAAAAGATTCGACACCATATATTTT
TRBV16	NA	NA	TRBJ1-1	CASSPLRANTEAFF	TGTGCCAGCAGCCCTCTTAGGGCCAACACTGAAGCTTTCTTT